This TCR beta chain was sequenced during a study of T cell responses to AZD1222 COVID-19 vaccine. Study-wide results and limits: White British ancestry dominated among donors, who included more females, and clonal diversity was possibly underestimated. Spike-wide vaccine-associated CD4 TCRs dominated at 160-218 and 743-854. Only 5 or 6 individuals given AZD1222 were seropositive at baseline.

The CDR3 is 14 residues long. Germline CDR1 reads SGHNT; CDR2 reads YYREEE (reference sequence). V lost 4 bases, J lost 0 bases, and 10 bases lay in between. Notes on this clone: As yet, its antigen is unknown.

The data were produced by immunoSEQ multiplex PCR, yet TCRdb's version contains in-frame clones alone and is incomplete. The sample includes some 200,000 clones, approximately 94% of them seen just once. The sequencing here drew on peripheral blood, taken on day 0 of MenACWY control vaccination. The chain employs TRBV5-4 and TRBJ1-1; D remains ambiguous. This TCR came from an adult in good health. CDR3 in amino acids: CASSPRQLNTEAFF. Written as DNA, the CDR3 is TGTGCCAGCAGCCCGAGGCAGCTGAACACTGAAGCTTTCTTT.